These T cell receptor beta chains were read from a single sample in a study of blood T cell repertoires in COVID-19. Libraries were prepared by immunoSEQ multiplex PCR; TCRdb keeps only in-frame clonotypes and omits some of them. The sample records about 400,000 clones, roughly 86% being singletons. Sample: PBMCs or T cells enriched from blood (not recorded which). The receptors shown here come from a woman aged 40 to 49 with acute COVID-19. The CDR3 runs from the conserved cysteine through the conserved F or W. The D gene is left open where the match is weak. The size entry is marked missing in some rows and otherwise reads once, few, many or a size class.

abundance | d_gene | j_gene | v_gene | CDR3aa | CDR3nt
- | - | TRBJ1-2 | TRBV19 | CASRQTNYGYTF | TGTGCCAGTCGACAGACTAACTATGGCTACACCTTC
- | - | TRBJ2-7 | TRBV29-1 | CSVESQGTDEQYF | TGCAGCGTTGAAAGTCAGGGGACGGACGAGCAGTACTTC
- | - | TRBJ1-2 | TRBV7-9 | CASSLAAGQRWGYTF | TGTGCCAGCAGCTTAGCCGCGGGGCAGCGTTGGGGCTACACCTTC
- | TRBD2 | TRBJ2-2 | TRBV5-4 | CASSNLRGPGGTGELFF | TGTGCCAGCAGCAACCTCCGCGGGCCGGGAGGAACCGGGGAGCTGTTTTTT
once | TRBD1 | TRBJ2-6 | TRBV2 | CASSKGQGNSGANVLTF | TGTGCCAGCAGTAAAGGACAGGGGAACTCTGGGGCCAACGTCCTGACTTTC
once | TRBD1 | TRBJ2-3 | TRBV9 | CASSVARGHTDTQYF | TGTGCCAGCAGCGTAGCTAGGGGGCACACAGATACGCAGTATTTT
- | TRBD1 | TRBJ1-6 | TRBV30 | CAWSGGQGQSPLHF | TGTGCCTGGAGTGGGGGACAGGGGCAATCACCCCTCCACTTT
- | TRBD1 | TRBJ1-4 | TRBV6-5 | CASSPDRGQEKLFF | TGTGCCAGCAGTCCGGACAGGGGTCAAGAAAAACTGTTTTTT
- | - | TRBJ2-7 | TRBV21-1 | CASYTMDRRDVPYEQYF | TGTGCCAGCTACACGATGGACAGAAGGGATGTTCCCTACGAGCAGTACTTC
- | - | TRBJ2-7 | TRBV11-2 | CASRNYYEQYF | TGTGCCAGCAGAAATTACTACGAGCAGTACTTC
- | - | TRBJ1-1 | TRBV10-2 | CASSAQGNTEAFF | TGCGCCAGCAGTGCCCAGGGCAACACTGAAGCTTTCTTT
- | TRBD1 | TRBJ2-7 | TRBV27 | CASSQGQGAHEQYF | TGTGCCAGCAGTCAGGGACAGGGGGCCCACGAGCAGTACTTC